The source of this T cell receptor (beta chain) is a study of response to subunit inactivated influenza vaccine. One entry per CDR3 protein, called by TCRdb with MiXCR from the RT-PCR reads. The table lists some 600,000 distinct CDR3 sequences, about 15% of them singletons. The clonotype originates from a man in his fifties who received an inactivated influenza vaccine. The source material was PBMCs from blood, sampled less than 15 days before vaccination.

The CDR3 DNA is TGTGCCGCCCAGGGCCACGGAAACATTCAGTACTTC. Protein sequence: CAAQGHGNIQYF. The gene calls are TRBV10-3 and TRBJ2-4, with D possibly being TRBD1 (5 bases). V gave up 11 bases and J gave up 6 bases, with 14 bases separating them. This CDR3 spans 12 amino acids. Germline CDR1 ENHRY, CDR2 SYGVKD.